This T cell receptor (beta chain) was sequenced for a study of T-cell reconstitution after alpha-beta-depleted transplantation in children (dated by TCRdb to about 2016). Notes on the research overall: Using TCR repertoire profiling, the study followed T-cell immune reconstitution in a quantitative way in children after TCRalphabeta/CD19-depleted allogeneic hematopoietic cell transplantation.

Library generation was performed with PCR. Sequencer: Illumina HiSeq 2500. TCR libraries were prepared with molecular barcoding, using unique molecular identifiers to normalize TCRbeta repertoire quantification. TCRdb passed the public sequencing reads through fastp at Q25 and MiXCR, retaining productive beta sequences. Rows with a matching CDR3 protein are joined into one entry that keeps the most common DNA and genes. In this sample the table shows a few hundred thousand distinct CDR3 sequences, 9% to 10% of which occur a single time. The ten top clones hold around 5% of the sample. Many counts were recorded for this clonotype. No antigen is known for it. Nothing much larger sits one base from this clone, and base qualities are not available. The CDR3 starts with the cysteine, ends with the phenylalanine, and has 12 residues. The DNA shown is the 36-base CDR3, in frame from base 1. CDR1 SGHVS and CDR2 FQNEAQ were looked up in the germline V gene. V and J are truncated by 2 bases and 5 bases respectively, leaving an intervening sequence of 7 bases.

The sample in question was PBMCs from the stem cell graft donor, obtained from the stem cell graft. The TCR sequence derives from a human donor who donated a stem cell graft to a child with SCID. Recombination linked TRBV7-8 to TRBJ2-7, with no D gene named confidently. This receptor carries the CDR3 CASSLPQHEQYF. The DNA sequence is given as TGTGCCAGCAGCTTACCTCAGCACGAGCAGTACTTC.